Below, 4 T cell receptor beta chains from the same sample are listed, as sequenced in a study of CD8+ T cells in alopecia areata. Extracted from the samples, RNA was reverse transcribed into cDNA to serve as the sequencing template. Assay: immunoSEQ multiplex PCR; the TCRdb copy retains only in-frame clones and omits some. Here the sample spans around 140,000 clones, roughly 64% being singletons. Here the sequenced sample was CD4+ T cells sorted from blood, taken at week 0. All receptors derive from a human donor with alopecia areata.

The V gene is TRBV29-1, the J gene TRBJ1-2, with D tentatively TRBD1 (5 bases). CDR3 size: 12 residues. V was cut by 7 bases and J by 5 bases, with 14 bases left in between. Germline V gene data show CDR1 as SQVTM and CDR2 as ANQGSEA. CDR3 in DNA: TGCAGCGCGGGGGATGTTCGGTATGGCTACACCTTC. Translated, it gives CSAGDVRYGYTF.

V gene TRBV5-4 combines with J gene TRBJ2-6; D is uncertain. CDR3 length equals 16 residues. Deletions cut 0 bases from V and 0 bases from J, with 7 bases between. Per the germline V gene, CDR1 is SGHNT and CDR2 is YYREEE (reference sequence). The CDR3 DNA sequence: TGTGCCAGCAGCTTGGGTGTAGGCTCTGGGGCCAACGTCCTGACTTTC. It specifies CASSLGVGSGANVLTF.

This clone showed up just once. The rearrangement uses TRBV30 and TRBJ2-3, with D possibly matching TRBD1 (6 bases). Germline V gene lookup returns CDR1 GTSNPN and CDR2 SVGIG (reference sequence). This CDR3 region has 14 residues. Trimming left V 2 bases short and J 5 bases short, with 14 bases between. CDR3 nucleotide sequence: TGTGCCTGGAGTACCACAGGGCCGGGAGATACGCAGTATTTT. The encoded protein is CAWSTTGPGDTQYF.

The CDR3 is CASSQGAGTDNEQFF. As DNA, the CDR3 is TGCGCCAGCAGCCAAGGGGCCGGGACAGACAATGAGCAGTTCTTC. The chain links TRBV4-1 to TRBJ2-1; 7 bases fit TRBD1. V lost 1 base, J lost 5 bases, and 5 bases stayed unmatched. This CDR3 region has 15 residues. Germline V gene lookup returns CDR1 MGHRA and CDR2 YSYEKL.